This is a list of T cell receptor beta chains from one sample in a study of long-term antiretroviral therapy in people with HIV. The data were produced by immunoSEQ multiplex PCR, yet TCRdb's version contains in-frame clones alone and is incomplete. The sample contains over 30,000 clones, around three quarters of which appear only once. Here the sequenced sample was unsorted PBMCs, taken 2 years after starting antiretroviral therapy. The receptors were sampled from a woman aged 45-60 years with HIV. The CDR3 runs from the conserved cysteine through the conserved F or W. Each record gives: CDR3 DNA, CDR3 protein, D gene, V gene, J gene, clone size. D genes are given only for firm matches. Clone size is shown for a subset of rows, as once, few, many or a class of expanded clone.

CDR3 DNA: TGCGCCAGCAGCCAAGACGCCGGGACGGCCTATCTCCGGCCCCAGCATTTT
CDR3 protein: CASSQDAGTAYLRPQHF
D gene: .
V gene: TRBV4-1
J gene: TRBJ1-5
clone size: .

CDR3 DNA: TGCGCCAGCAGCTTGGATGGACAGGGGAACACTGAAGCTTTCTTT
CDR3 protein: CASSLDGQGNTEAFF
D gene: TRBD1
V gene: TRBV5-1
J gene: TRBJ1-1
clone size: few

CDR3 DNA: TGTGCCAGCAGTAGGGGGTCGAGGATTAACTATGGCTACACCTTC
CDR3 protein: CASSRGSRINYGYTF
D gene: .
V gene: TRBV9
J gene: TRBJ1-2
clone size: .

CDR3 DNA: TGTGCCAGCACCAACCACAGGGCTGGCAATCAGCCCCAGCATTTT
CDR3 protein: CASTNHRAGNQPQHF
D gene: .
V gene: TRBV6-6
J gene: TRBJ1-5
clone size: few

CDR3 DNA: TGTGCCAGCAGCAAAGATCCGAGACAATACCCTAGGCAGTACTTC
CDR3 protein: CASSKDPRQYPRQYF
D gene: .
V gene: TRBV21-1
J gene: TRBJ2-5
clone size: once

CDR3 DNA: TGTGCCAGCAGCCAAGGTACCACCAGGTACTTC
CDR3 protein: CASSQGTTRYF
D gene: .
V gene: TRBV14
J gene: TRBJ2-5
clone size: .

CDR3 DNA: TGTGCCAGCAGGAGGGAGGACCCGTTTACCCTCCACTTT
CDR3 protein: CASRREDPFTLHF
D gene: .
V gene: TRBV28
J gene: TRBJ1-6
clone size: .

CDR3 DNA: TGTGCCAGCAGCCCGCCAGGGGGCACTGAAGCTTTCTTT
CDR3 protein: CASSPPGGTEAFF
D gene: TRBD1
V gene: TRBV6-1
J gene: TRBJ1-1
clone size: .

CDR3 DNA: TGTGCCAGCAGTTTACAGGGGCGCCCCACTGAAGCTTTCTTT
CDR3 protein: CASSLQGRPTEAFF
D gene: .
V gene: TRBV27
J gene: TRBJ1-1
clone size: .

CDR3 DNA: TGTGCCAGTGAAGTTGGGGACGGAGGTAATTCACCCCTCCACTTT
CDR3 protein: CASEVGDGGNSPLHF
D gene: .
V gene: TRBV19
J gene: TRBJ1-6
clone size: .

CDR3 DNA: TGTGCCTGGGGACAGGCCCAGCTAAGCGGAAAACTGTTTTTT
CDR3 protein: CAWGQAQLSGKLFF
D gene: TRBD1
V gene: TRBV30
J gene: TRBJ1-4
clone size: .

CDR3 DNA: TGTGCCAGCAGCTTAGGCGCACTTACTACAACCTATGGCTACACCTTC
CDR3 protein: CASSLGALTTTYGYTF
D gene: .
V gene: TRBV7-9
J gene: TRBJ1-2
clone size: few

CDR3 DNA: TGCGCCAGCAGTGAGAGGGGGGCAGAAGGCTACACCTTC
CDR3 protein: CASSERGAEGYTF
D gene: .
V gene: TRBV10-2
J gene: TRBJ1-2
clone size: .

CDR3 DNA: TGTGCCAGCACAACTGCCCGGGCAAGCTACGAGCAGTACTTC
CDR3 protein: CASTTARASYEQYF
D gene: .
V gene: TRBV7-9
J gene: TRBJ2-7
clone size: few

CDR3 DNA: TGTGCCAGCAGCCCCGGGGGGCATAATCAGCCCCAGCATTTT
CDR3 protein: CASSPGGHNQPQHF
D gene: .
V gene: TRBV27
J gene: TRBJ1-5
clone size: .